This T cell receptor (beta chain) was recorded in a study of T-cell reconstitution after alpha-beta-depleted transplantation in children. CDR3 length equals 18 residues. Germline V gene sequence: CDR1 SGHAT, CDR2 FQNNGV. The V end lost 4 bases, the J end lost 0 bases, and 20 bases lay between the germline ends. Ten or more counts support this clonotype. Preparation of the TCRbeta library was carried out with unique molecular identifiers. Via MiXCR, TCRdb re-called the PCR reads, giving one row per CDR3 protein. The data contain a few hundred thousand distinct CDR3 sequences, more than 10% of them singletons.

The TCR sequence derives from a human donor who donated a stem cell graft to a child with Fanconi anemia. The chain has TRBV11-2 and TRBJ2-3, with D perhaps TRBD2 (5 bases). Source: PBMCs, taken from the stem cell graft. CDR3 DNA sequence: TGTGCCAGCAGCTACGGCGGCGGAAGCGGATATAGCACAGATACGCAGTATTTT. Its translation is CASSYGGGSGYSTDTQYF.